This T cell receptor beta chain was obtained from a study of CD8+CD57+ T cells in acquired aplastic anemia. Notes on this clonotype: As the CDR3 is not closed by the conserved phenylalanine or tryptophan, this likely results from a read error. The DNA is left out, because the CDR3 cannot be placed on it with certainty; the CDR3 is given as TCRdb lists it.

The length of the CDR3 is 11 amino acids, counting both ends. The authors sequenced patients whose flow cytometry had shown CD8+CD57+ cell expansion. No patient had been given any therapy when blood was sampled. Investigators profiled TCR beta VDJ and CDR3 from genomic DNA template. One entry per CDR3 protein, called by TCRdb with MiXCR from the reads. The sample includes about 180,000 distinct CDR3 sequences, about 60% of them seen just once. Sample: sorted CD4+, CD8+, or CD8+CD57+ T cells (not recorded which) from PBMCs. The clonotype comes from a human donor with aplastic anemia. The V and J genes are TRBV12-3 or TRBV12-4 and TRBJ2-1; the table's D call, TRBD1, was not checked against the DNA. CDR3 sequence: CASSVHRPPNT.